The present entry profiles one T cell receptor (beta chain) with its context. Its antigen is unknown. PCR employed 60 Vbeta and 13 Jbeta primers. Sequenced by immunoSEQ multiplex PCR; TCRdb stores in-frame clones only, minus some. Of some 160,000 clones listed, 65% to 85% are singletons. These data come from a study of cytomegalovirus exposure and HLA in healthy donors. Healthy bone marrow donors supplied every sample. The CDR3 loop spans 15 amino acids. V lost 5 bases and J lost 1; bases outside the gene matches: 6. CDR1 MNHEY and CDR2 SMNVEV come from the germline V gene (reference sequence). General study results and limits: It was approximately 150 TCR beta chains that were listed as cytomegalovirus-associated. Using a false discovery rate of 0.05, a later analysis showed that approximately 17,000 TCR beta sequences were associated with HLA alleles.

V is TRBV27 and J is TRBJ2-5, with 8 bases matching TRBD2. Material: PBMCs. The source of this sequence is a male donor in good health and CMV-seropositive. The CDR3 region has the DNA TGTGCCAGCAGTACCTCCACTAGCGGCCAAGAGACCCAGTACTTC. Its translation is CASSTSTSGQETQYF.